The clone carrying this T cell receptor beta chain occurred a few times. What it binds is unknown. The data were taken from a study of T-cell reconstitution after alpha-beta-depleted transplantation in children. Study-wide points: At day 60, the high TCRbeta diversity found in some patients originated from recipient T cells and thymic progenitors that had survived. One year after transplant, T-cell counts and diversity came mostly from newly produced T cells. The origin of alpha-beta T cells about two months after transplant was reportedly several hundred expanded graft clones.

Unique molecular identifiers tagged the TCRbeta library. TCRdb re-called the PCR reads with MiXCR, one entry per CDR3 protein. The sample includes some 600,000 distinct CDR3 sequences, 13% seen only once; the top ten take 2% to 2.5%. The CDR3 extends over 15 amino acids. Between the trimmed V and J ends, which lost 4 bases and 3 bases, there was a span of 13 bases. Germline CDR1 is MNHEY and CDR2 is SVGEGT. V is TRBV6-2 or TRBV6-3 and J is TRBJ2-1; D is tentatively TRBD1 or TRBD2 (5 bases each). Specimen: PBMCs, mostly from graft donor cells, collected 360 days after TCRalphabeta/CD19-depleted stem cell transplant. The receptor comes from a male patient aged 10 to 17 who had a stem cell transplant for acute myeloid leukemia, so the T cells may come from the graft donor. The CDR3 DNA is TGTGCCAGCAGTTGGGGACGCCCTCTCTACAATGAGCAGTTCTTC. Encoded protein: CASSWGRPLYNEQFF.